These 30 T cell receptor beta chains originate from one sample sequenced in a study of tumor-infiltrating lymphocytes in primary liver carcinoma. Co-extraction of RNA and DNA was performed on about 18-33 mg of unsorted bulk tissue. Starting material of 450 to 550 ng total RNA yielded TCR beta cDNA via a constant-region primer. Generation of the TCR beta libraries relied on three nested multiplex PCR rounds using slightly modified ARM-PCR. Two initial PCR rounds of around 10 cycles each paired TRBV1-TRBV30 forward primers with a C-beta reverse primer. TCRdb independently ran MiXCR on the multiplex PCR reads; one entry per CDR3 protein. The sample lists approximately 76,000 distinct CDR3 sequences, 71% occurring once. Sample: liver tumor tissue from sampling region 4. Subset defined: tumor region T4, right-lateral pole. These receptors all come from a woman aged 60 to 75 with primary liver carcinoma and hepatitis B virus infection.

Worth noting for this clonotype: Since a much larger clone is just one base distant, this may be a read error. The chain links TRBV28 to TRBJ2-3, with TRBD1 matching 8 bases. Looked up from germline, CDR1 is MDHEN and CDR2 is SYDVKM. The CDR3 runs to 16 residues. CDR3 nucleotides: TGTACCAGCAGACCAGGACAGGGTTGGTTCACAGATACGCAGTATTTT. Its translation: CTSRPGQGWFTDTQYF.

As concerns this clonotype: An end of the junction differs from the germline gene, which may be a read error. This chain links TRBV29-1 with TRBJ1-1; D is unclear. In germline, CDR1 is SQVTM, CDR2 ANQGSEA. The CDR3 has 15 residues. The CDR3 DNA is TGCAGCGCTTCCCCGGGTTGGGCTATGAAGACTGAAGCTTTCTTT. As protein: CSASPGWAMKTEAFF.

This clonotype rates as medium-sized. This chain joins TRBV6-2 or TRBV6-3 and TRBJ2-5; no definite D call. Between the trimmed V and J ends, which lost 2 bases and 4 bases, there was a span of 11 bases. Germline CDR1 MNHEY, CDR2 SVGEGT. CDR3 size: 14 residues. The CDR3 DNA is TGTGCCAGCAGTTACGCCACCCCCCGAGAGACCCAGTACTTC. This translates into CASSYATPRETQYF.

A note on this clonotype: A much larger clone differs from this one at a single base, so this may be a read error. The chain recombines TRBV28 with TRBJ2-2, with D perhaps TRBD1 (5 bases). The germline V gene encodes CDR1 MDHEN and CDR2 SYDVKM. The CDR3 contains 14 residues. The CDR3 nucleotides are TGTACCAGCAGTTTAGGCGGCAGGGCCGGGGAGCTGTTTTTT. It codes for CTSSLGGRAGELFF.

Comment on this clonotype: The junction does not match germline at one end; this may be a read error. CDR3 nucleotide sequence: TGTGCCAGCAGTTTGCTGAGATACTCTAGCACAGATACGCAATATTTT. Amino acids: CASSLLRYSSTDTQYF. V and J are TRBV12-3 or TRBV12-4 and TRBJ2-3; the D gene is possibly TRBD2 (5 bases). The CDR3 is 16 amino acids.

Notes on this clonotype: This likely comes from a read error, as the CDR3 has no conserved phenylalanine or tryptophan at its end. V is TRBV24-1 and J is TRBJ2-7; D is ambiguous. This CDR3 spans 11 amino acids. Germline loops: CDR1 KGHDR, CDR2 SFDVKD. Trimming took off 4 bases at V and 3 bases at J, with 3 bases between the two ends. CDR3 bases: TGTGCCACCAGTGACCTCTACGAGCAGTACTTG. It yields the protein CATSDLYEQYL.

The chain carries TRBV18 and TRBJ2-1; D is possibly TRBD1 (6 bases). The V gene's germline CDR1 is KGHSH and CDR2 LQKENI. V dropped 7 bases and J dropped 4 bases, with 14 bases sitting between them. The CDR3 is 14 amino acids. CDR3 DNA sequence: TGTGCCAGCTTACCCACGGACAGTTACAATGAGCAGTTCTTC. It codes for CASLPTDSYNEQFF.

Turning to this clonotype: Because it lacks the conserved phenylalanine or tryptophan at the end, this CDR3 is likely a read error. The rearrangement uses TRBV11-3 and TRBJ2-1; the match to TRBD2 covers 7 bases. Germline CDR1 SGHNT, CDR2 YENEEA. CDR3 length: 17 residues. CDR3 region: CASSLGRGEWGVDGQFL. CDR3 in DNA: TGTGCCAGTAGCTTAGGTCGGGGGGAGTGGGGTGTCGATGGGCAGTTCCTC.

About this clonotype itself: In this CDR3 the conserved last residue, phenylalanine or tryptophan, is missing, so a read error is likely. V gene TRBV6-5 combines with J gene TRBJ2-7; no firm D call. The CDR3 loop spans 15 amino acids. In germline, CDR1 is MNHEY, CDR2 SVGAGI. The CDR3 sequence: CASNYSIAGFYEQYM. CDR3 sequence (DNA): TGTGCCAGCAATTACTCGATCGCCGGCTTCTACGAGCAGTACATG.

Relative to its sample, this clonotype is medium-sized. V gene TRBV4-2 combines with J gene TRBJ2-7; tentatively, D is TRBD2 (5 bases). In germline, CDR1 is LGHNA, CDR2 YNFKEQ. The length of the CDR3 is 15 residues. V lost 3 bases, J lost 0 bases, and 12 bases lay in between. Here the CDR3 reads CASSQGALNSYEQYF. CDR3 nucleotide sequence: TGTGCCAGCAGCCAGGGAGCCTTAAACTCCTACGAGCAGTACTTC.

Comment on this clonotype: Given the absence of the conserved phenylalanine or tryptophan at the CDR3 end, a read error is likely. V usage is TRBV28 and J usage is TRBJ2-7; 7 bases are a match to TRBD1. V lost 7 bases and J lost 4; bases outside the gene matches: 7. The CDR3 runs to 13 residues. Germline assignment: CDR1 MDHEN and CDR2 SYDVKM. The CDR3, as DNA: TGTGCCAGCATCGGGACAGCCCAATACGAGCAGTACTCC. This codes for CASIGTAQYEQYS.

This clonotype was picked up a small number of times. This sequence joins TRBV11-3 and TRBJ2-1, with 7 nucleotides matching TRBD2. The CDR3 runs 17 residues. Germline trimming cut 5 bases from V and 15 bases from J; bases unmatched to any gene: 25. The germline gives CDR1 SGHNT, CDR2 YENEEA. The CDR3 here is CASSLGRGEWGVDELFF. For the CDR3, the DNA is TGTGCCAGCAGCCTAGGTCGGGGGGAGTGGGGTGTCGATGAGTTGTTCTTC.

Regarding this clonotype: Here the CDR3 omits its conserved ending phenylalanine or tryptophan, so a read error is the likely source. The chain employs TRBV29-1 and TRBJ2-2, with 7 bases fitting TRBD1. Germline CDR1 is SQVTM and CDR2 is ANQGSEA. This CDR3 contains 13 residues. V lost 7 bases to trimming and J lost 8 bases; unmatched junction nucleotides: 10. In DNA, the CDR3 is TGCAGCGCACGGACAGGCAATACTGGGGAGCTGTTTTTG. As protein: CSARTGNTGELFL.

On this clonotype: One end of the junction is discordant with germline, which a read error may explain. The chain has TRBV11-3 and TRBJ2-2, with 9 nucleotides matching TRBD2. Germline values: CDR1 SGHNT, CDR2 YENEEA. The CDR3 is 17 residues long. This CDR3 is CASSLGRLAGNTGEQLF. Here the CDR3 DNA reads TGTGCCAGCAGCCTAGGCAGGCTAGCGGGAAACACCGGGGAGCAGCTTTTT.

The gene calls are TRBV6-6 and TRBJ1-2; no clear D. CDR1 is MNHNY and CDR2 is SVGAGI in the germline V gene (reference sequence). Trimming shortened V by 8 bases and J by 2 bases, and 12 bases separated the two germline ends. This CDR3 is built from 13 residues. This CDR3 is CASSYMSNYGYTF. The CDR3, as DNA: TGTGCCAGCTCTTATATGAGCAACTATGGCTACACCTTC.

This clonotype was seen repeatedly, ten times or more. The chain has TRBV4-1 and TRBJ2-3, with 15 bases aligning to TRBD2. Germline V CDR1 and CDR2: MGHRA, YSYEKL. The CDR3 sequence is 20 residues long. The V gene end was trimmed by 4 bases and the J gene end by 5 bases; junction bases not matched to a gene: 16. In DNA form, the CDR3 reads TGCGCCAGCAGCCCGAAACCGGGACTAGCGGGAGGTAATGTAGGAGATACGCAGTATTTT. Translated, it gives CASSPKPGLAGGNVGDTQYF.

Of note for this clonotype: Since the CDR3 does not end with the conserved phenylalanine or tryptophan, this likely comes from a read error. V is TRBV4-2 and J is TRBJ2-4; the match to TRBD1 covers 7 bases. The CDR3 is 18 residues long. Germline values: CDR1 LGHNA, CDR2 YNFKEQ. The CDR3 coding sequence is TGTGCCAGCAGTCAATCCTACACAACAGGGACAGCCAAAAACACTCAGTACCTC. Protein: CASSQSYTTGTAKNTQYL.

A few counts support this clonotype. J is TRBJ2-3 and V is TRBV25-1; TRBD2 agrees at 10 bases. Trimming took 1 base from V and 10 from J; bases not matched to a gene: 5. Germline CDR1 and CDR2: MGHDK and SYGVNS. CDR3 length equals 14 residues. CDR3 nucleotides: TGTGCCAGCAGTGAATTACTAGCGGGGAGATCGCAGTATTTT. It codes for CASSELLAGRSQYF.

Note on this clonotype: Just one base apart from a much larger clone, this may be a read error. This sequence joins TRBV28 and TRBJ1-1; D ambiguous. The CDR3 extends over 12 amino acids. Germline V gene lookup returns CDR1 MDHEN and CDR2 SYDVKM. The CDR3 here is CVLTTMNTEAFF. CDR3 sequence (DNA): TGTGTCCTTACAACAATGAACACTGAAGCTTTCTTT.

As for this clonotype: Compared with germline, one end of the junction differs, possibly owing to a read error. The genes are TRBV6-1 and TRBJ1-1; no firm D call. Germline CDR1 reads MNHNS; CDR2 reads SASEGT. The CDR3 totals 11 residues. The CDR3 is CASNEWGEASF. The CDR3 DNA sequence: TGTGCCAGCAATGAATGGGGTGAAGCTTCCTTT.

Concerning this clonotype: The junction departs from germline at one end; a sequencing error may be responsible. The CDR3 is CVSRRETSGSTTGELFF. In DNA, the CDR3 is TGTGTCAGCAGGCGAGAGACTAGCGGGAGCACCACTGGGGAGCTGTTTTTT. The chain links TRBV7-9 to TRBJ2-2, with 12 bases that match TRBD2. Germline V lookup: CDR1 SEHNR, CDR2 FQNEAQ (reference sequence). There are 17 residues in the CDR3.

This clonotype has more than one count but fewer than ten. One junction end disagrees with the germline gene, perhaps due to a read error. The chain has TRBV11-2 and TRBJ2-3; D is perhaps TRBD1 or TRBD2 (5 bases each). Germline V gene lookup returns CDR1 SGHAT and CDR2 FQNNGV. The CDR3 has 12 residues. As DNA, the CDR3 is TGCGCCAGCAGCTTAGGGGACGGCACGCGGTATTTT. Its protein is CASSLGDGTRYF.

This chain links TRBV28 with TRBJ1-5; D is unresolved. The CDR3 length is 15 residues. With 4 bases removed from V and 4 bases from J, the gap between germline ends came to 14 bases. Germline CDR1 and CDR2: MDHEN and SYDVKM. The CDR3 spells CASSSVSDSNQPQHF. DNA for the CDR3: TGTGCCAGCAGTTCGGTGTCAGATAGTAATCAGCCCCAGCATTTT.

With regard to this clonotype: The CDR3 end shows no conserved phenylalanine or tryptophan, and so a read error is likely. The CDR3 region is CSSNPTGVNTEAFS. Written as DNA, the CDR3 is TGTTCCAGCAACCCCACAGGGGTGAACACTGAAGCTTTCTCT. V gene TRBV12-3 or TRBV12-4 combines with J gene TRBJ1-1; TRBD1 agrees at 7 bases. CDR3 length: 14 residues.

Points on this clonotype: One base away lies a much larger clone, so this may be a sequencing read error. V and J are TRBV28 and TRBJ2-6; a possible D gene is TRBD1 (5 bases). This CDR3 is built from 16 residues. Germline V gene lookup returns CDR1 MDHEN and CDR2 SYDVKM. Trimming cost V 2 bases and J 5 bases, with 13 bases left between them. CDR3 sequence (DNA): TGTGCCAGCAGTTTAAATCCAGGGTTCTGGGCCAACGTCCTGACTTTC. Amino acids: CASSLNPGFWANVLTF.

V and J are TRBV5-1 and TRBJ2-2; TRBD1 agrees at 11 bases. Germline trimming cut 7 bases from V and 4 bases from J; bases unmatched to any gene: 6. Germline assignment: CDR1 SGHRS and CDR2 YFSETQ. The CDR3 covers 15 residues. The CDR3 reads CASGQGQGGTGELFF. The DNA of the CDR3 is TGCGCCAGCGGCCAGGGACAGGGGGGCACCGGGGAGCTGTTTTTT.

This clonotype has a count of ten or more. This chain uses TRBV28 with TRBJ2-7; 10 bases are a match to TRBD2. CDR1 and CDR2 from the germline V gene are MDHEN and SYDVKM. The J segment lost 0 bases and the V segment lost 3 bases, leaving 5 bases of the junction unmatched. The CDR3 length is 16 residues. This CDR3 reads CASSFGLAVLSYEQYF. Written as DNA, the CDR3 is TGTGCCAGCAGTTTTGGACTAGCGGTCCTCTCCTACGAGCAGTACTTC.

This clonotype was seen repeatedly, ten times or more. The chain carries TRBV6-5 and TRBJ2-2; perhaps TRBD1 as D (8 bases). The length of the CDR3 is 13 residues. V was cut by 6 bases and J by 7 bases, with 12 bases left in between. Germline V lookup: CDR1 MNHEY, CDR2 SVGAGI. CDR3 nucleotides: TGTGCCAGCAGAACAGGGGGGGGCGGGGAGCTGTTTTTT. Protein: CASRTGGGGELFF.

On this clonotype itself: The junction shows a germline mismatch at one end, possibly a read error. The chain employs TRBV25-1 and TRBJ2-1, with 7 bases lining up with TRBD2. This CDR3 is built from 15 residues. Germline assignment: CDR1 MGHDK and CDR2 SYGVNS. The CDR3 DNA follows: TGTGCCAGCAGTGAATTGGGCGGGAGTATACGTGAGCGGTTCTTC. This encodes CASSELGGSIRERFF.

The chain carries TRBV20-1 and TRBJ2-1, with 14 bases that match TRBD2. Germline V CDR1 and CDR2: DFQATT, SNEGSKA (reference sequence). Trimming removed 2 bases from V and 7 bases from J; junction bases left unmatched: 16. The CDR3 has 19 residues. CDR3 in amino acids: CSARHLGLAGVRAINEQFF. The CDR3, as DNA: TGCAGTGCTAGACATTTGGGACTAGCGGGAGTTCGGGCAATAAATGAGCAGTTCTTC.